The 28 T cell receptor beta chains presented below share a single source sample, sequenced in a study of blood T cell repertoires in COVID-19 (dated by TCRdb to 2020 to 2021). The receptor library was made with the immunoSEQ multiplex PCR assay. TCRdb mirrors the immuneACCESS table, restricted to in-frame sequences. Some clones are absent from its copies; in checked studies, under half trace to an unresolved V gene, and the reason for the others is unknown. In all, the sample holds tens of thousands of clones, and 85% to 90% of those were seen once. The ten largest clones represent roughly 6.7% of the sample. Sequenced: peripheral blood. All receptors come from a human donor with active COVID-19. The donor label of this sample is uncertain.

The chain combines TRBV7-9 with TRBJ1-4, with TRBD1 identical over 8 bases. In germline, CDR1 is SEHNR, CDR2 FQNEAQ (reference sequence). This CDR3 comprises 17 residues. V lost 5 bases, J lost 5 bases, and 13 bases stayed unmatched. Here the CDR3 DNA reads TGTGCCAGCAGCCCCCTCCGGGGGCAGGGGGCAAATGAAAAACTGTTTTTT. Its translation: CASSPLRGQGANEKLFF.

This clone is medium-sized in the sample. The chain couples TRBV5-5 to TRBJ2-7; 11 bases line up with TRBD2. This CDR3 region has 16 residues. J lost 0 bases, V lost 1 base, and 3 bases had no gene match. Germline CDR1 is SGHKS and CDR2 is YYEKEE (reference sequence). The CDR3 DNA reads as TGTGCCAGCAGCTTGTTACTAGCGGGGGCCTCCTACGAGCAGTACTTC. Protein product: CASSLLLAGASYEQYF.

The rearrangement links TRBV11-2 to TRBJ2-1; tentatively, D is TRBD1 (7 bases). V lost 3 bases, J lost 8 bases, and 14 bases lay in between. Germline CDR1 is SGHAT and CDR2 is FQNNGV. CDR3 length: 14 residues. The CDR3 is CASSFPRGAHEQFF. CDR3 nucleotide sequence: TGTGCCAGCAGCTTCCCCAGGGGGGCACATGAGCAGTTCTTC.

V gene TRBV5-1 combines with J gene TRBJ2-7; 7 bases are a match to TRBD2. The CDR3 is 12 amino acids. Trimming at V came to 4 bases and at J to 6 bases, leaving 4 bases not matched to a gene. Germline CDR1 SGHRS, CDR2 YFSETQ. The CDR3 DNA sequence: TGCGCCAGCAGCCTTGGGGGGGGCGAGCAGTACTTC. Translation: CASSLGGGEQYF. Full variable domain (remainder filled in from reference TRBV5-1 and TRBJ2-7): KAGVTQTPRYLIKTRGQQVTLSCSPISGHRSVSWYQQTPGQGLQFLFEYFSETQRNKGNFPGRFSGRQFSNSRSEMNVSTLELGDSALYLCASSLGGGEQYFGPGTRLTVT.

The V and J genes are TRBV12-3 or TRBV12-4 and TRBJ2-7; a weak D match, TRBD1 (6 bases). This CDR3 is 12 amino acids long. V lost 5 bases, J lost 12 bases, and 17 bases lay in between. In nucleotides, the CDR3 is TGTGCCAGCAGTCCCGGGACACACTTTACGTACTTC. The encoded protein is CASSPGTHFTYF.

The chain recombines TRBV5-1 with TRBJ2-1; 16 positions agree with TRBD2. Germline V lookup: CDR1 SGHRS, CDR2 YFSETQ. The CDR3 sequence is 18 residues long. The junction had 14 bases not matched to a gene; V was cut back by 4 bases and J by 10 bases. This CDR3 reads CASSPGTSGRAGAVEQFF. The DNA of the CDR3 is TGCGCCAGCAGCCCCGGGACTAGCGGGAGGGCAGGTGCCGTAGAGCAGTTCTTC.

This chain joins TRBV5-1 and TRBJ2-7, with 7 positions matching TRBD1. CDR3 length: 14 residues. The germline gives CDR1 SGHRS, CDR2 YFSETQ. V shed 2 bases and J 2 bases; nucleotides not matched to a gene: 4. For the CDR3, the DNA is TGCGCCAGCAGCTTACAGGGGAAAACCTACGAGCAGTACTTC. It encodes CASSLQGKTYEQYF.

The chain recombines TRBV6-5 with TRBJ2-1; 10 bases align to TRBD2. V lost 5 bases, J lost 4 bases, and 5 bases stayed unmatched. Germline loops: CDR1 MNHEY, CDR2 SVGAGI. There are 15 residues in the CDR3. The DNA of the CDR3 is TGTGCCAGCAGTCCGCTAGCGGGAGCTTACAATGAGCAGTTCTTC. This sequence encodes CASSPLAGAYNEQFF.

This chain links TRBV2 with TRBJ1-1, with TRBD1 identical over 8 bases. After removal of 8 bases from V and 1 base from J, the junction contained 9 bases not matched to a gene. The CDR3 runs 15 residues. Germline loops: CDR1 SNHLY, CDR2 FYNNEI. CDR3 loop: CASLARTGTNTEAFF. The CDR3 bases are TGTGCCAGCCTAGCCCGGACAGGGACGAACACTGAAGCTTTCTTT.

This rearrangement joins TRBV2 to TRBJ2-1; 11 bases are shared with TRBD2. Unmatched junction bases numbered 5, after V lost 5 bases and J lost 2 bases. The CDR3 contains 16 residues. CDR1 is SNHLY and CDR2 is FYNNEI in the germline V gene. CDR3 region: CASSRLAGSPYNEQFF. CDR3 sequence (DNA): TGTGCCAGCAGTAGACTAGCGGGAAGCCCCTACAATGAGCAGTTCTTC.

This chain links TRBV7-3 with TRBJ2-1; TRBD2 matches at 9 bases. The CDR3 is made up of 14 amino acids. Trimming took 2 bases from V and 15 from J; bases not matched to a gene: 11. Germline CDR1 SGHTA, CDR2 FQGTGA. CDR3 DNA sequence: TGTGCCAGCAGCTTAGAGCGGGAGGACCCGATGCTGTTCTTC. As protein: CASSLEREDPMLFF. Looking up the rest from reference TRBV7-3 and TRBJ2-1 gives the full variable domain: GAGVSQTPSNKVTEKGKYVELRCDPISGHTALYWYRQSLGQGPEFLIYFQGTGAADDSGLPNDRFFAVRPEGSVSTLKIQRTERGDSAVYLCASSLEREDPMLFFGPGTRLTVL.

V is TRBV11-2 and J is TRBJ2-7; TRBD2 matches at 7 bases. After removal of 1 base from V and 5 bases from J, the junction contained 8 bases not matched to a gene. Germline CDR1 reads SGHAT; CDR2 reads FQNNGV. The CDR3 sequence is 15 residues long. In nucleotides, the CDR3 is TGTGCCAGCAGCTTAGTACCGCGGGAGAGCCACGAGCAGTACTTC. As protein: CASSLVPRESHEQYF.

The J gene is TRBJ2-2, the V gene TRBV28, with 7 bases identical to TRBD1. CDR1 and CDR2 from the germline V gene are MDHEN and SYDVKM. This CDR3 is built from 16 residues. After removal of 2 bases from V and 1 base from J, the junction contained 4 bases not matched to a gene. For the CDR3, the DNA is TGTGCCAGCAGTTTAGTCCGGACAGGGAACACCGGGGAGCTGTTTTTT. Translation gives CASSLVRTGNTGELFF.

The chain carries TRBV4-1 and TRBJ1-1; no clear D gene. The CDR3 consists of 15 residues. Germline V gene lookup returns CDR1 MGHRA and CDR2 YSYEKL. Between the trimmed V and J ends, which lost 0 bases and 1 base, there was a span of 9 bases. CDR3 amino acids: CASSQDSVRNTEAFF. DNA of the CDR3: TGCGCCAGCAGCCAAGACTCGGTCCGGAACACTGAAGCTTTCTTT.

This clone was seen a single time. The rearrangement joins TRBV10-3 to TRBJ2-7; D possibly corresponds to TRBD2 (5 bases). V dropped 6 bases and J dropped 5 bases, with 26 bases sitting between them. The CDR3 is made up of 17 amino acids. Germline assignment: CDR1 ENHRY and CDR2 SYGVKD. This CDR3 reads CAIRDRTSPRSMDEQYF. Written as DNA, the CDR3 is TGTGCCATCAGGGATAGGACTTCACCCCGGAGCATGGACGAGCAGTACTTC.

The genes are TRBV7-9 and TRBJ1-2; TRBD1 agrees at 7 bases. Per germline, CDR1 SEHNR and CDR2 FQNEAQ (reference sequence). CDR3 length: 14 residues. V lost 3 bases and J lost 3; bases outside the gene matches: 4. The CDR3 coding sequence is TGTGCCAGCAGCTTGGGACAGAAACACTATGGCTACACCTTC. Translating it yields CASSLGQKHYGYTF.

This clone was counted once. CDR3 sequence reads: CASSLRTSGSRETQYF. The CDR3 DNA reads TGTGCCAGCAGCCTAAGGACTAGCGGGAGCAGGGAGACCCAGTACTTC. The rearrangement uses TRBV3-1 (or the pseudogene TRBV3-2) and TRBJ2-5; 13 positions agree with TRBD2. CDR1 is LGHDT, CDR2 YNNKEL, per germline (reference sequence). The CDR3 spans 16 residues. J gave up 5 bases and V 4 bases, and 7 bases lay outside the gene matches.

The rearrangement uses TRBV5-1 and TRBJ1-2, with D possibly being TRBD1 (5 bases). This CDR3 is 13 amino acids long. The V gene's germline CDR1 is SGHRS and CDR2 YFSETQ. The germline V and J ends were trimmed by 2 bases and 8 bases, with 13 bases remaining between them. The CDR3 bases are TGCGCCAGCAGCTTAGGGCAGGGTGGCGGCTACACCTTC. Protein product: CASSLGQGGGYTF.

The chain uses TRBV6-6 and TRBJ1-2; D perhaps matches TRBD1 (6 bases). Germline loops: CDR1 MNHNY, CDR2 SVGAGI (reference sequence). This CDR3 contains 13 residues. Between the trimmed V and J ends, which lost 2 bases and 6 bases, there was a span of 10 bases. This CDR3 reads CASSYDRSHGYTF. Here the CDR3 DNA reads TGTGCCAGCAGTTACGACAGGTCTCATGGCTACACCTTC.

J is TRBJ2-1 and V is TRBV7-2; D remains ambiguous. There are 14 residues in the CDR3. V was trimmed by 6 bases and J by 0 bases, leaving 9 bases between them. Germline values: CDR1 SGHTA, CDR2 FQGNSA. The CDR3 sequence: CASRTYSSYNEQFF. In nucleotides, the CDR3 is TGTGCCAGCAGGACATACAGCTCCTACAATGAGCAGTTCTTC.

The genes are TRBV24-1 and TRBJ2-3, with D possibly matching TRBD1 (5 bases). The germline gives CDR1 KGHDR, CDR2 SFDVKD. The CDR3 extends over 11 amino acids. Between the trimmed V and J ends, which lost 11 bases and 4 bases, there was a span of 9 bases. CDR3 DNA: TGTGCCAGCCAAGGGGCAGATACGCAGTATTTT. Translation gives CASQGADTQYF.

The rearrangement uses TRBV27 and TRBJ2-7; a weak D match, TRBD1 (5 bases). This CDR3 comprises 14 residues. Germline V gives CDR1 MNHEY, CDR2 SMNVEV (reference sequence). Trimming took 4 bases from V and 0 from J, leaving 10 bases between them. The CDR3: CASSWGSSSYEQYF. The CDR3, as DNA: TGTGCCAGCAGTTGGGGCTCGAGCTCCTACGAGCAGTACTTC.

This rearrangement joins TRBV15 to TRBJ2-7; D possibly corresponds to TRBD2 (5 bases). V shed 8 bases and J shed 6 bases, with 14 bases lying between them. Looked up from germline, CDR1 is LNHNV and CDR2 is YYDKDF (reference sequence). The CDR3 runs 12 residues. The CDR3 DNA reads TGTGCCACCCGGGAATGGGAATCCGAGCAGTACTTC. Protein: CATREWESEQYF.

V usage is TRBV10-3 and J usage is TRBJ1-2; TRBD1 matches at 7 bases. CDR3 length: 13 residues. The trim removed 0 bases at V and 7 bases at J, leaving 2 bases unmatched. CDR1 and CDR2 (germline): ENHRY, SYGVKD. The CDR3 DNA reads as TGTGCCATCAGTGAGTCACAGGGGACTGGCTACACCTTC. This sequence encodes CAISESQGTGYTF.

The chain is built from TRBV21-1 and TRBJ1-3. TRBV21-1 is termed a pseudogene. The length of the CDR3 is 17 residues. The CDR3 here is CASRLLYWKMGGNTIYF. DNA for the CDR3: TGTGCCAGCAGACTACTTTATTGGAAGATGGGTGGAAACACCATATATTTT.

This chain uses TRBV5-4 with TRBJ2-6; D possibly corresponds to TRBD2 (6 bases). CDR3 length: 16 residues. Germline V CDR1 and CDR2: SGHNT, YYREEE (reference sequence). The V end lost 4 bases, the J end lost 0 bases, and 11 bases lay between the germline ends. Here the CDR3 reads CASSARRGSGANVLTF. Written as DNA, the CDR3 is TGTGCCAGCAGCGCAAGGCGGGGCTCTGGGGCCAACGTCCTGACTTTC.

The CDR3 loop is CASSGPTDRRGINTEAFF. Here the CDR3 DNA reads TGTGCCAGCAGTGGTCCGACAGACAGAAGGGGGATAAACACTGAAGCTTTCTTT. The chain combines TRBV6-1 with TRBJ1-1; maybe TRBD1 (6 bases). The V end lost 4 bases, the J end lost 2 bases, and 23 bases lay between the germline ends. The CDR3 sequence is 18 residues long. The V gene's germline CDR1 is MNHNS and CDR2 SASEGT.

The chain links TRBV10-3 to TRBJ2-3, with 9 bases matching TRBD2. CDR3 length equals 16 residues. V lost 3 bases, J lost 4 bases, and 8 bases stayed unmatched. Germline lookup yields CDR1 ENHRY and CDR2 SYGVKD. The CDR3 loop is CAISDSAGGLADTQYF. The CDR3 DNA reads TGTGCCATCAGTGATAGCGCGGGAGGGCTCGCAGATACGCAGTATTTT.